One and the same sample provided the 27 T cell receptor beta chains below, sequenced in a study of OX40 agonist ivuxolimab in advanced cancers. Clones were read by immunoSEQ multiplex PCR, and TCRdb kept only the in-frame ones, dropping some. The table shows over 65,000 clones, with 86% occurring only once. The sample in question was CD4+ or CD8+ T cells sorted from blood, obtained in a trial of the OX40 agonist ivuxolimab. The receptor source for this set is an adult with an advanced solid tumor such as melanoma, head and neck, liver or kidney cancer.

The rearrangement links TRBV5-1 to TRBJ2-2; D remains unclear. The germline V and J ends were trimmed by 5 bases and 6 bases, with 8 bases remaining between them. CDR3 size: 12 residues. The germline V gene encodes CDR1 SGHRS and CDR2 YFSETQ. The CDR3 is CASSSVPGELFF. Here the CDR3 DNA reads TGCGCCAGCAGTAGTGTACCCGGGGAGCTGTTTTTT.

This rearrangement joins TRBV18 to TRBJ1-2; no clear D gene. CDR1 is KGHSH and CDR2 is LQKENI in the germline V gene. The CDR3 covers 14 residues. V lost 2 bases and J lost 3, with 10 bases in between. The DNA for the CDR3 is TGTGCCAGCTCACCAGAACCGCTTTACTATGGCTACACCTTC. Translation: CASSPEPLYYGYTF.

CDR3 loop: CASSRGEYQETQYF. In DNA form, the CDR3 reads TGTGCCAGCAGCCGCGGGGAGTACCAAGAGACCCAGTACTTC. V usage is TRBV5-4 and J usage is TRBJ2-5; D possibly corresponds to TRBD2 (6 bases). CDR1 is SGHNT and CDR2 is YYREEE in the germline V gene (reference sequence). The length of the CDR3 is 14 residues. The V and J ends lost 4 bases and 0 bases respectively, with 10 bases between them.

Only one count was recorded for this clone. The chain joins TRBV19 to TRBJ1-1, with no clear D. CDR1 is LNHDA and CDR2 is SQIVND in the germline V gene (reference sequence). Trimming shortened V by 2 bases and J by 0 bases, and 10 bases separated the two germline ends. The CDR3 is 15 amino acids. CDR3 DNA sequence: TGTGCCAGTAGTATAACCACCACGATGAACACTGAAGCTTTCTTT. Encoded protein: CASSITTTMNTEAFF.

The V and J genes are TRBV7-8 and TRBJ1-2; tentative D call: TRBD1 (6 bases). CDR1 SGHVS and CDR2 FQNEAQ come from the germline V gene. The CDR3 consists of 14 residues. V was shortened by 2 bases and J by 3 bases, with 10 bases between the two germline ends. CDR3 sequence: CASSLMGADYGYTF. As DNA, the CDR3 is TGTGCCAGCAGCTTAATGGGGGCAGACTATGGCTACACCTTC. Full variable domain (missing parts from reference TRBV7-8 and TRBJ1-2): GAGVSQSPRYKVAKRGQDVALRCDPISGHVSLFWYQQALGQGPEFLTYFQNEAQLDKSGLPSDRFFAERPEGSVSTLKIQRTQQEDSAVYLCASSLMGADYGYTFGSGTRLTVV.

J is TRBJ1-3 and V is TRBV30, with D hard to call. The CDR3 runs to 10 residues. Trimming removed 7 bases from V and 5 bases from J, with 6 bases in between. Germline values: CDR1 GTSNPN, CDR2 SVGIG (reference sequence). The CDR3 coding sequence is TGTGCCTCCTTTCGAAACACCATATATTTT. Its translation: CASFRNTIYF. Full variable domain (rest looked up from reference TRBV30 and TRBJ1-3): SQTIHQWPATLVQPVGSPLSLECTVEGTSNPNLYWYRQAAGRGLQLLFYSVGIGQISSEVPQNLSASRPQDRQFILSSKKLLLSDSGFYLCASFRNTIYFGEGSWLTVV.

V usage is TRBV6-1 and J usage is TRBJ2-4; a weak D match, TRBD2 (6 bases). The CDR3 is 12 amino acids. In germline, CDR1 is MNHNS, CDR2 SASEGT. V was shortened by 8 bases and J by 14 bases, with 19 bases between the two germline ends. The DNA for the CDR3 is TGTGCCAGCGCAGCTTTCCCTAGCGTCAAGTACTTC. Protein product: CASAAFPSVKYF.

The chain combines TRBV5-1 with TRBJ1-4; the match to TRBD1 covers 7 bases. The V gene end was trimmed by 3 bases and the J gene end by 5 bases; junction bases not matched to a gene: 10. This CDR3 region has 16 residues. The germline CDR1 and CDR2 sequences are SGHRS and YFSETQ. The CDR3 spells CASSYAAGTANEKLFF. CDR3 bases: TGCGCCAGCAGCTATGCCGCCGGGACAGCAAATGAAAAACTGTTTTTT.

The rearrangement uses TRBV5-1 and TRBJ2-1; 8 bases fit TRBD2. The CDR3 extends over 14 amino acids. V was clipped by 1 base and J by 6 bases; unmatched bases: 3. Looked up from germline, CDR1 is SGHRS and CDR2 is YFSETQ. The CDR3 protein is CASSLSGRVNEQFF. The CDR3 nucleotides are TGCGCCAGCAGCTTGTCCGGGAGGGTCAATGAGCAGTTCTTC.

The J gene is TRBJ1-3, the V gene TRBV30, with D hard to call. Trimming pared 2 bases from V and 7 bases from J, leaving 15 bases between. Per the germline V gene, CDR1 is GTSNPN and CDR2 is SVGIG (reference sequence). The CDR3 length is 14 residues. The CDR3 protein is CAWSPGWASNTIYF. The CDR3 DNA reads as TGTGCCTGGAGTCCCGGCTGGGCGTCTAACACCATATATTTT.

As regards this clone: Its ends do not fully match the called genes, so a read error is possible. The sample holds other DNA sequences that translate to the same CDR3. The chain couples TRBV14 to TRBJ1-1, with D unclear. This CDR3 has 14 amino acids. Per germline, CDR1 SGHDN and CDR2 FVKESK. This CDR3 reads CASSPAHSNTEAFF. The CDR3 DNA sequence: TGTGCTAGCAGCCCAGCGCACAGTAACACTGAAGCTTTCTTT.

The CDR3 coding sequence is TGTGCCAGCTTGGCGGTTATCTACAATGAGCAGTTCTTC. Translated: CASLAVIYNEQFF. The chain couples TRBV2 to TRBJ2-1; D call uncertain. Germline CDR1 and CDR2: SNHLY and FYNNEI. The CDR3 is 13 amino acids. V gave up 8 bases and J gave up 3 bases, with 11 bases separating them.

The chain combines TRBV7-8 with TRBJ1-4; weak D call: TRBD1 (5 bases). Between the trimmed V and J ends, which lost 5 bases and 5 bases, there was a span of 15 bases. Germline loops: CDR1 SGHVS, CDR2 FQNEAQ. The CDR3 sequence is 15 residues long. As DNA, the CDR3 is TGTGCCAGCAGCCCCGGGGGGGGTCGGAATGAAAAACTGTTTTTT. Protein sequence: CASSPGGGRNEKLFF.

The chain uses TRBV19 and TRBJ1-2, with D maybe TRBD1 (6 bases). Deletions cut 3 bases from V and 8 bases from J, with 16 bases between. The CDR3 loop spans 14 amino acids. The germline CDR1 and CDR2 sequences are LNHDA and SQIVND (reference sequence). This chain's CDR3 is CASSITGTRSGYTF. The CDR3 coding sequence is TGTGCCAGTAGTATTACAGGGACCCGATCAGGCTACACCTTC.

The gene calls are TRBV27 and TRBJ1-6, with D possibly matching TRBD1 (5 bases). The CDR3 length is 13 residues. Trimming shortened V by 3 bases and J by 10 bases, and 10 bases separated the two germline ends. Germline CDR1 reads MNHEY; CDR2 reads SMNVEV (reference sequence). CDR3 sequence (DNA): TGTGCCAGCAGTTTTTGGGGCAGCTCACCCCTCCACTTT. This gives the protein CASSFWGSSPLHF.

This clone was seen only once. The rearrangement links TRBV6-1 to TRBJ1-2, with D possibly TRBD1 on 5 matching bases. Germline CDR1 and CDR2: MNHNS and SASEGT. V lost 4 bases, J lost 4 bases, and 7 bases lay in between. This CDR3 has 12 amino acids. The CDR3, as DNA: TGTGCCAGCAGTGTAGGGACCTATGGCTACACCTTC. It yields the protein CASSVGTYGYTF.

This chain connects TRBV4-2 to TRBJ2-1; 12 positions agree with TRBD2. The germline gives CDR1 LGHNA, CDR2 YNFKEQ. Trimming removed 0 bases from V and 7 bases from J; junction bases left unmatched: 7. The CDR3 spans 17 residues. The CDR3 loop is CASSQEISSGRGNEQFF. The CDR3 DNA is TGTGCCAGCAGCCAAGAGATATCTAGCGGGAGGGGGAATGAGCAGTTCTTC.

J is TRBJ1-1 and V is TRBV7-9, with TRBD1 matching over 8 bases. J lost 1 base, V lost 7 bases, and 11 bases had no gene match. Germline CDR1 is SEHNR and CDR2 is FQNEAQ (reference sequence). The CDR3 runs 16 residues. CDR3 sequence: CASTSRGQGANTEAFF. The CDR3 nucleotides read TGTGCCAGCACCTCCAGAGGGCAGGGGGCGAACACTGAAGCTTTCTTT.

The V and J genes are TRBV6-1 and TRBJ1-2, with 8 bases matching TRBD1. This CDR3 region has 13 residues. Germline assignment: CDR1 MNHNS and CDR2 SASEGT. J gave up 7 bases and V 6 bases, and 7 bases lay outside the gene matches. CDR3 region: CASSTDREGGYTF. The CDR3 bases are TGTGCCAGCAGCACGGACAGGGAGGGTGGCTACACCTTC.

The V gene is TRBV10-3, the J gene TRBJ2-1, with a tentative D call TRBD2 (5 bases). The germline V and J ends were trimmed by 2 bases and 12 bases, with 23 bases remaining between them. In germline, CDR1 is ENHRY, CDR2 SYGVKD. The CDR3 has 16 amino acids. CDR3 protein: CAISEAQTLVPGGQFF. In DNA form, the CDR3 reads TGTGCCATCAGTGAGGCCCAAACACTAGTCCCTGGAGGGCAGTTCTTC.

The chain uses TRBV10-3 and TRBJ2-7; 7 bases align to TRBD1. The CDR3 contains 14 residues. Germline-derived CDR1 and CDR2 are ENHRY and SYGVKD. Trimming took 5 bases from V and 7 from J; bases not matched to a gene: 11. CDR3 sequence: CAISIRDSSKEQYF. CDR3 coding DNA: TGTGCCATCAGTATCCGGGACAGCTCTAAAGAGCAGTACTTC.

V usage is TRBV7-9 and J usage is TRBJ2-3; 9 nucleotides align to TRBD2. Losses at the gene ends were 1 base for V and 12 bases for J; bases not matched to a gene: 2. Germline values: CDR1 SEHNR, CDR2 FQNEAQ (reference sequence). The CDR3 extends over 12 amino acids. CDR3 coding DNA: TGTGCCAGCAGCTTAGAAGCGGGAGGACAGTATTTT. Protein sequence: CASSLEAGGQYF.

V gene TRBV11-2 combines with J gene TRBJ1-1; the D gene is possibly TRBD1 (5 bases). Germline V gene sequence: CDR1 SGHAT, CDR2 FQNNGV. V shed 8 bases and J shed 3 bases, with 16 bases lying between them. This CDR3 contains 14 residues. CDR3 coding DNA: TGTGCCAGCGACGTTTTGGGGCGGGACACTGAAGCTTTCTTT. Residues: CASDVLGRDTEAFF.

The chain carries TRBV7-9 and TRBJ2-3; D uncertain. Per the germline V gene, CDR1 is SEHNR and CDR2 is FQNEAQ (reference sequence). The CDR3 loop spans 16 amino acids. Trimming shortened V by 4 bases and J by 3 bases, and 17 bases separated the two germline ends. The CDR3 spells CASSSRGMMGTDTQYF. The CDR3 region has the DNA TGTGCCAGCAGCTCCCGTGGGATGATGGGGACAGATACGCAGTATTTT. The variable domain in full, with the rest retrieved from reference TRBV7-9 and TRBJ2-3, is DTGVSQNPRHKITKRGQNVTFRCDPISEHNRLYWYRQTLGQGPEFLTYFQNEAQLEKSRLLSDRFSAERPKGSFSTLEIQRTEQGDSAMYLCASSSRGMMGTDTQYFGPGTRLTVL.

The chain is built from TRBV14 and TRBJ1-3; D unresolved. From germline, CDR1 is SGHDN and CDR2 FVKESK. The CDR3 spans 15 residues. The V end was cut by 4 bases, the J end by 0 bases, with 10 bases between. The CDR3 region is CASSRAATSGNTIYF. The CDR3 DNA is TGTGCCAGCAGCCGGGCGGCAACCTCTGGAAACACCATATATTTT.

Within the sample, this clone is medium-sized. The rearrangement joins TRBV5-8 to TRBJ1-1, with D perhaps TRBD1 (6 bases). The CDR3 contains 14 residues. V was shortened by 1 base and J by 5 bases, with 12 bases between the two germline ends. CDR1 and CDR2 (germline): SGHTS, YDEGEE. CDR3 nucleotide sequence: TGTGCCAGCAGCTTGAAGGGGGGTAGAACTGAAGCTTTCTTT. Encoded protein: CASSLKGGRTEAFF.

CDR3 nucleotide sequence: TGTGCCAGCAGTTCCGGACTAGCGCGAAATGAGCAGTTCTTC. It translates to CASSSGLARNEQFF. The chain joins TRBV27 to TRBJ2-1, with 9 nucleotides matching TRBD2. Germline assignment: CDR1 MNHEY and CDR2 SMNVEV (reference sequence). The CDR3 runs 14 residues. V trimming: 4 bases; J trimming: 7 bases; junction bases outside the gene matches: 5.